A single sample gave rise to the 6 T cell receptor beta chains below, sequenced in a study of blood T cell repertoires in COVID-19. Some clones are missing from TCRdb's copy, which holds only in-frame ones; the method was immunoSEQ multiplex PCR. The data hold about 250,000 clones, with roughly three quarters observed a single time. Sequenced sample: peripheral blood. These receptors came from a middle-aged woman with active or convalescent COVID-19.

Written as DNA, the CDR3 is TGTGCCAGCAGCTTGGTCAGTGCCGACAATAATGAGCAGTTCTTC. Its translation is CASSLVSADNNEQFF. The gene calls are TRBV5-4 and TRBJ2-1; D gene ambiguous. The germline V and J ends were trimmed by 0 bases and 7 bases, with 14 bases remaining between them. This CDR3 spans 15 amino acids. CDR1 and CDR2 (germline): SGHNT, YYREEE (reference sequence).

The CDR3 sequence is CASRHNRVTGNTIYF. CDR3 DNA sequence: TGTGCCAGCAGACACAACAGGGTTACTGGAAACACCATATATTTT. The gene calls are TRBV6-5 and TRBJ1-3, with D possibly being TRBD1 (6 bases). The CDR3 is 15 residues long. Germline CDR1 and CDR2: MNHEY and SVGAGI. The V end lost 6 bases, the J end lost 2 bases, and 14 bases lay between the germline ends.

DNA for the CDR3: TGTGCCAGCAGCGTCGACAGGGGGCAAAACTATGGCTACACCTTC. As protein: CASSVDRGQNYGYTF. The chain uses TRBV11-2 and TRBJ1-2; 10 bases align to TRBD1. The ends lost 5 bases at V and 2 bases at J; junction bases unmatched: 5. The CDR3 is made up of 15 amino acids. CDR1 and CDR2 (germline): SGHAT, FQNNGV. The whole variable domain, remainder taken from reference TRBV11-2 and TRBJ1-2, is EAGVAQSPRYKIIEKRQSVAFWCNPISGHATLYWYQQILGQGPKLLIQFQNNGVVDDSQLPKDRFSAERLKGVDSTLKIQPAKLEDSAVYLCASSVDRGQNYGYTFGSGTRLTVV.

This chain connects TRBV30 to TRBJ2-5, with D possibly TRBD2 on 6 matching bases. The CDR3 is made up of 15 amino acids. Trimming cost V 0 bases and J 5 bases, with 16 bases left between them. CDR1 is GTSNPN, CDR2 SVGIG, per germline (reference sequence). The CDR3 sequence: CAWSVRGTWRETQYF. The CDR3 DNA sequence: TGTGCCTGGAGTGTACGGGGGACTTGGAGGGAGACCCAGTACTTC.

This clone turned up a few times. This rearrangement joins TRBV7-9 to TRBJ1-1; no reliable D call. The germline V gene encodes CDR1 SEHNR and CDR2 FQNEAQ (reference sequence). Trimming took 4 bases from V and 4 from J, leaving 4 bases between them. The CDR3 spans 11 residues. The CDR3 DNA sequence: TGTGCCAGCAGCTCCGGCACTGAAGCTTTCTTT. Its translation is CASSSGTEAFF.

The V call is TRBV6-5, the J call TRBJ2-2; tentative D call: TRBD1 (5 bases). The CDR3 consists of 14 residues. Germline V gene data show CDR1 as MNHEY and CDR2 as SVGAGI. The V end was cut by 6 bases, the J end by 1 base, with 9 bases between. CDR3 protein: CASRAGQNTGELFF. The CDR3 DNA is TGTGCCAGCAGAGCTGGACAGAACACCGGGGAGCTGTTTTTT.